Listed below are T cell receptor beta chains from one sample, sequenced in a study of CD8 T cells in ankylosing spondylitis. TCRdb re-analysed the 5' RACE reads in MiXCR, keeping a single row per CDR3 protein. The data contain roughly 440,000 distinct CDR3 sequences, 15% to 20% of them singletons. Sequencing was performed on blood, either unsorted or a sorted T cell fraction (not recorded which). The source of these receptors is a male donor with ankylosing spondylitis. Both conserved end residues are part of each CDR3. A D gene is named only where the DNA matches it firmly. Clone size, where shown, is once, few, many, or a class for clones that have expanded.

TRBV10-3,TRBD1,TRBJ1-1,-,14,TGTGCCATCATCCGGACAGGGGTTAGGACTGAAGCTTTCTTT,CAIIRTGVRTEAFF
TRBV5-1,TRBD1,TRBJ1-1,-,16,TGCGCCAGCAGCTCCGGGACAGGGGGAAGCGGCACTGAAGCTTTCTTT,CASSSGTGGSGTEAFF
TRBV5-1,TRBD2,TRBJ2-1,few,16,TGCGCCAGCACCCCTGGTAGCGGGGGCACCTACAATGAGCAGTTCTTC,CASTPGSGGTYNEQFF
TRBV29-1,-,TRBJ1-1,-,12,TGCAGCGTTGGTGAGGGGGACACTGAAGCTTTCTTT,CSVGEGDTEAFF
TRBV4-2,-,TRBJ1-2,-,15,TGTGCCAGCAGCCCCGGCGGAGGGCTGGGCTATGGCTACACCTTC,CASSPGGGLGYGYTF
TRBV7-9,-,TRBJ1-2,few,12,TGTGCCAGCAGCCCCTGGGGGGATGGCTACACCTTC,CASSPWGDGYTF
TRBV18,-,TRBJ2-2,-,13,TGTGCCAGCTCACCGGGTGTGGCCGGGGAGCTGTTTTTT,CASSPGVAGELFF
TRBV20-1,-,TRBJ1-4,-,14,TGCAGTGCTAGAGCGGGAACAACTAATGAAAAACTGTTTTTT,CSARAGTTNEKLFF
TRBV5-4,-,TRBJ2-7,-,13,TGTGCCAGCAGCTTCGATGGGTCTTACGAGCAGTACTTC,CASSFDGSYEQYF
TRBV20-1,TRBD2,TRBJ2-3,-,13,TGCAGTGCAAACGGACTAGACGGTGGAACGCAGTATTTT,CSANGLDGGTQYF
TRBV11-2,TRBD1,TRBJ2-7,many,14,TGTGCCAGCAGCATCGAACAGGGGGCGTACGAGCAGTACTTC,CASSIEQGAYEQYF
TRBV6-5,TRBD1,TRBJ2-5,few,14,TGTGCCAGCAGTTACAAAACAGGGGTGGGGACCCAGTACTTC,CASSYKTGVGTQYF
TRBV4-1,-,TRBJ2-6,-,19,TGCGCCAGCAGCCCCCTCCGCACCGGTCCAAACTCTGGGGCCAACGTCCTGACTTTC,CASSPLRTGPNSGANVLTF
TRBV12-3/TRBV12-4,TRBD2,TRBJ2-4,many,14,TGTGCCAGCAGTCCTAGCGGGAGGGCCGACATTCAGTACTTC,CASSPSGRADIQYF
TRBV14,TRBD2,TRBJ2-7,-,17,TGTGCCAGCAGCCTCAAACTAGCGGGAGGGGCGATCTACGAGCAGTACTTC,CASSLKLAGGAIYEQYF
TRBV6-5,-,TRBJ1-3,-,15,TGTGCCAGCAGTTACTCGGGAGACTCTGGAAACACCATATATTTT,CASSYSGDSGNTIYF
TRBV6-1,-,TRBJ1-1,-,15,TGTGCCAGCAGTGAATCCGAGCGTACGAACACTGAAGCTTTCTTT,CASSESERTNTEAFF
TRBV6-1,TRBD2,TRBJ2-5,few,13,TGTGCCAGCAGAGGACTAGCTGGGGAGACCCAGTACTTC,CASRGLAGETQYF
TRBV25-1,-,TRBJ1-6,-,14,TGTGCCAGCAGTAGGGCCGGGAGAAATTCACCCCTCCACTTT,CASSRAGRNSPLHF
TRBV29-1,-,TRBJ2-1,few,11,TGCAGCCTCCGCCAGGGTTCTGAGCAGTTCTTC,CSLRQGSEQFF
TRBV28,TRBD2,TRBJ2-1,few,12,TGTGCCAGCAGCTTACCGGGACTAGCTAACGTCTTC,CASSLPGLANVF
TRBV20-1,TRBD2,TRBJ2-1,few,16,TGCAGTGCTAGAGATCTGCTAGCGGGAGCCTACAATGAGCAGTTCTTC,CSARDLLAGAYNEQFF
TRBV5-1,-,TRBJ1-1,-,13,TGCGCCAGCAGCTACGGGAAAAACACTGAAGCTTTCTTT,CASSYGKNTEAFF
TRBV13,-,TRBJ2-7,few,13,TGTGCCAGCAGCTGGCAAAAAGGTGTTCGACAGTACTTC,CASSWQKGVRQYF
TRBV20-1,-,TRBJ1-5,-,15,TGCAGTGCTAGAGAGGCCAGGGGAAACAATCAGCCCCAGCATTTT,CSAREARGNNQPQHF
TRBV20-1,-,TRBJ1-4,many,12,TGCAGTGCTAGTAGGGGAGGGGAAAAACTGTTTTTT,CSASRGGEKLFF
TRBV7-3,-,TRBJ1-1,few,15,TGTGCCAGCAGCTTAACGCAGGGGCCGGACACTGAAGCTTTCTTT,CASSLTQGPDTEAFF
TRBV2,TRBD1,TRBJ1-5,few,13,TGTGCCAGCAAGACAGGGCAGGATCAGCCCCAGCATTTT,CASKTGQDQPQHF
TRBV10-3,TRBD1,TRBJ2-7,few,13,TGTGCCATCAAGGACAGGGACTCCTACGAGCAGTACTTC,CAIKDRDSYEQYF
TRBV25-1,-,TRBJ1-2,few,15,TGTGCCAGCAGCGGGTTGGACCGGACATTTGATGGCTACACCTTC,CASSGLDRTFDGYTF
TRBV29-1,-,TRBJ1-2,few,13,TGCAGCGTTGGTTCTCCAGGGAACTATGGCTACACCTTC,CSVGSPGNYGYTF
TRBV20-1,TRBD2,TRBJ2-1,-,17,TGCAGTGCTAGAGAGACTAGCGGGGGGTTGCTGGTCAATGAGCAGTTCTTC,CSARETSGGLLVNEQFF